The T cell receptor beta chain described here comes from a study of blood T cell repertoires in COVID-19. Repertoires were generated with immunoSEQ multiplex PCR, while TCRdb's copy carries only in-frame clones and drops some. The table records some 100,000 clones, almost 90% of them present only once. This CDR3 has 12 amino acids. V shed 7 bases and J 8 bases; nucleotides not matched to a gene: 5. The germline CDR1 and CDR2 sequences are MNHEY and SVGAGI. The chain has TRBV6-5 and TRBJ2-1, with 7 nucleotides matching TRBD2. The source of this sequence is a human donor with active COVID-19. The donor label of this sample is uncertain. Specimen: peripheral blood. The CDR3 DNA sequence: TGTGCCAGCAACGGGGGGTACCATGAGCAGTTCTTC. The encoded protein is CASNGGYHEQFF.